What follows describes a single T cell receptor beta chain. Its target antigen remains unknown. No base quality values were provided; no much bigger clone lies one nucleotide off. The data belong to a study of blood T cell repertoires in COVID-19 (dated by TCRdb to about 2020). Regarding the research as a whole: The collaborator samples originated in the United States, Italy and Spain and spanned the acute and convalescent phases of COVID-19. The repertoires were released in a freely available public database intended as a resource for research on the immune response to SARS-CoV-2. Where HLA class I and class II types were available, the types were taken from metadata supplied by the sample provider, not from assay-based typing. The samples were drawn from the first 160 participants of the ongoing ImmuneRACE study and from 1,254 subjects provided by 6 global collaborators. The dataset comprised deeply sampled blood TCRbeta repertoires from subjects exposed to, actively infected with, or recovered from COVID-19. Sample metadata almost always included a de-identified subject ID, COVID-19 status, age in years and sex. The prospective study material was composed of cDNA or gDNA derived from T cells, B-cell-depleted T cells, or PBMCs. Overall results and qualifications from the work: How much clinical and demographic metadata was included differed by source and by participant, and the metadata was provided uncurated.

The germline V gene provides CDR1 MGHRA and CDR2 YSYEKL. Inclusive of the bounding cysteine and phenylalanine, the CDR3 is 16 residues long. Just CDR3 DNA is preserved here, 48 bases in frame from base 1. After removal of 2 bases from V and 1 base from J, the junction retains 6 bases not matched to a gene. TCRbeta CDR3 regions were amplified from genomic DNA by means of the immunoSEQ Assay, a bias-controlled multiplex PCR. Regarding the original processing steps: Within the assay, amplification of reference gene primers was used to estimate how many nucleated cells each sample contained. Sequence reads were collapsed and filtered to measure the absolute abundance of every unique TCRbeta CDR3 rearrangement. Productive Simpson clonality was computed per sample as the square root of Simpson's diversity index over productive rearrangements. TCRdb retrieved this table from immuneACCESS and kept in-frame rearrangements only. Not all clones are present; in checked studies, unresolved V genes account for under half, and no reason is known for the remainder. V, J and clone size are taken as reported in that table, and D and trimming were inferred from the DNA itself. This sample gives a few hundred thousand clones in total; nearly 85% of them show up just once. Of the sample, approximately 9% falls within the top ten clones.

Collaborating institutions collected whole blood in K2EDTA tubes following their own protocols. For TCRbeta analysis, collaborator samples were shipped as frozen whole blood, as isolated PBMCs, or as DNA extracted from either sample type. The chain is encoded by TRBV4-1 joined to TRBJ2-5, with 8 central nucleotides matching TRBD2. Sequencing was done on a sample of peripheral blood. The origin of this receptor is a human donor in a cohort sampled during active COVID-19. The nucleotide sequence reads TGCGCCAGCAGCCAACCGATAGCGGGGTCCCAAGAGACCCAGTACTTC. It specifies CASSQPIAGSQETQYF.